A selection of T cell receptor beta chains follows, all from one sample in a study of shared clonotypes between healthy human individuals. Repertoires were generated with immunoSEQ multiplex PCR, while TCRdb's copy carries only in-frame clones and drops some. The sample holds around 1.9 million clones; just over 90% are singletons and the top ten take roughly 1.7%. Specimen: naive CD8+ T cells from PBMCs. Receptors were obtained from a man aged 18 to 29 in good health. Some clones in this sample may be carry-over from other donors' samples. The CDR3 runs from the conserved cysteine through the conserved F or W. The D gene is left open where the match is weak. Size is omitted from some rows. Given values are once, few, many or a class for expanded clones.

TRBJ2-7 | NA | TRBV7-7 | NA | CASSERLGDYEQYF | TGTGCCAGCAGCGAAAGACTGGGAGACTACGAGCAGTACTTC
TRBJ1-1 | few | TRBV5-6 | NA | CASSSGGTQNLGDF | TGTGCCAGCAGCTCCGGGGGGACACAAAATTTAGGGGACTTT
TRBJ2-7 | NA | TRBV6-5 | NA | CASRPNEYEQYF | TGTGCCAGCAGGCCGAACGAATACGAGCAGTACTTC
TRBJ2-2 | NA | TRBV19 | NA | CASSERGPGELFF | TGTGCCAGTAGCGAAAGGGGACCCGGGGAGCTGTTTTTT
TRBJ2-2 | NA | TRBV7-9 | NA | CASSLTTRGKGGELFF | TGTGCCAGCAGCTTAACGACCCGAGGCAAGGGCGGGGAGCTGTTTTTT
TRBJ2-2 | NA | TRBV28 | TRBD2 | CASSLTALGEGGELFF | TGTGCCAGCAGTCTAACAGCGTTAGGGGAGGGCGGGGAGCTGTTTTTT
TRBJ2-2 | NA | TRBV18 | NA | CASDRTALNTGELFF | TGTGCCAGCGATAGGACAGCCCTGAACACCGGGGAGCTGTTTTTT
TRBJ2-5 | NA | TRBV9 | TRBD1 | CASSASGTEQETQYF | TGTGCCAGCAGCGCGTCCGGGACAGAGCAAGAGACCCAGTACTTC
TRBJ2-5 | NA | TRBV13 | TRBD2 | CASSSSGTRETQYF | TGTGCCAGCAGCTCCAGCGGGACCAGGGAGACCCAGTACTTC
TRBJ2-7 | NA | TRBV6-5 | NA | CASSYSSGTHSYEQYF | TGTGCCAGCAGTTACTCGTCAGGTACCCACTCCTACGAGCAGTACTTC
TRBJ2-7 | NA | TRBV15 | TRBD2 | CATSRVRLAGVYEQYF | TGTGCCACCAGCAGAGTACGGCTAGCGGGAGTCTACGAGCAGTACTTC
TRBJ1-4 | NA | TRBV6-4 | NA | CASSDSGPDEKLFF | TGTGCCAGCAGTGACTCGGGCCCAGATGAAAAACTGTTTTTT
TRBJ1-2 | NA | TRBV7-3 | NA | CASSLHPGLGDYGYTF | TGTGCCAGCAGCCTCCATCCAGGTCTGGGTGACTATGGCTACACCTTC
TRBJ1-1 | few | TRBV15 | TRBD1 | CATSRPPITQGIRGTEAFF | TGTGCCACCAGCAGACCCCCAATCACACAGGGGATTAGGGGCACTGAAGCTTTCTTT
TRBJ2-1 | NA | TRBV4-3 | TRBD2 | CASSHSTSGSPLYNEQFF | TGCGCCAGCAGCCACTCTACTAGCGGGAGCCCCCTCTACAATGAGCAGTTCTTC
TRBJ2-7 | NA | TRBV27 | TRBD1 | CASSFLGQGASYEQYF | TGTGCCAGCAGTTTTTTGGGGCAGGGGGCGTCCTACGAGCAGTACTTC
TRBJ2-3 | NA | TRBV4-3 | NA | CASSQDLVMGPPSTDTQYF | TGCGCCAGCAGCCAAGATTTAGTTATGGGACCACCTAGTACAGATACGCAGTATTTT
TRBJ1-2 | NA | TRBV11-2 | TRBD1 | CASSLEQGIYGYTF | TGTGCCAGCAGCTTAGAACAGGGGATCTATGGCTACACCTTC
TRBJ2-2 | NA | TRBV9 | NA | CASSVARLGHSGELFF | TGTGCCAGCAGCGTAGCTAGGTTGGGTCATTCCGGGGAGCTGTTTTTT
TRBJ2-7 | NA | TRBV19 | TRBD1 | CASSTGTGYYEQYF | TGTGCCAGTAGTACCGGGACAGGTTACTACGAGCAGTACTTC
TRBJ1-4 | NA | TRBV7-9 | NA | CASSLAPGLELFF | TGTGCCAGCAGCTTAGCCCCAGGGTTGGAACTGTTTTTT
TRBJ2-7 | NA | TRBV5-1 | NA | CASSLGRDSGEQYF | TGCGCCAGCAGCTTGGGACGGGACTCGGGCGAGCAGTACTTC
TRBJ2-1 | NA | TRBV7-3 | NA | CASSVKLGPSGEQFF | TGTGCCAGCAGCGTCAAATTAGGACCCTCAGGCGAGCAGTTCTTC
TRBJ2-7 | NA | TRBV4-2 | TRBD2 | CASSQEGGRNSYEQYF | TGTGCCAGCAGCCAAGAGGGCGGGAGAAACTCCTACGAGCAGTACTTC
TRBJ2-7 | NA | TRBV28 | TRBD1 | CASSLTGRSYEQYF | TGTGCCAGCAGTTTGACAGGGCGGTCCTACGAGCAGTACTTC
TRBJ2-2 | NA | TRBV10-3 | NA | CAISGPWNTGELFF | TGTGCCATCAGTGGTCCGTGGAACACCGGGGAGCTGTTTTTT
TRBJ2-7 | NA | TRBV5-1 | TRBD2 | CASSLAGTSGRAGEQYF | TGCGCCAGCAGCTTGGCGGGGACTAGCGGGAGGGCTGGCGAGCAGTACTTC
TRBJ2-5 | NA | TRBV9 | NA | CASSARAAEETQYF | TGTGCCAGCAGCGCCCGGGCGGCCGAGGAGACCCAGTACTTC
TRBJ2-7 | NA | TRBV27 | NA | CASSLSGAGYEQYF | TGTGCCAGCAGTTTATCAGGGGCGGGTTACGAGCAGTACTTC
TRBJ2-7 | once | TRBV15 | NA | CATSRGSWDTYEQYF | TGTGCCACCAGCAGGGGATCTTGGGACACCTACGAGCAGTACTTC
TRBJ1-1 | NA | TRBV4-1 | TRBD1 | CASSRTDRGLNTEAFF | TGCGCCAGCAGCCGGACGGACAGGGGGTTGAACACTGAAGCTTTCTTT
TRBJ2-1 | NA | TRBV4-1 | NA | CASSPPGPFSYNEQFF | TGCGCCAGCAGCCCCCCCGGTCCGTTCTCCTACAATGAGCAGTTCTTC
TRBJ1-4 | NA | TRBV27 | NA | CASSLLYSAGADEKLFF | TGTGCCAGCAGTTTACTATATTCGGCGGGAGCGGATGAAAAACTGTTTTTT
TRBJ1-1 | few | TRBV19 | NA | CASRGVTVNTEAFF | TGTGCCAGTAGGGGTGTGACGGTGAACACTGAAGCTTTCTTT
TRBJ2-7 | once | TRBV28 | NA | CASSLGSSYEQYF | TGTGCCAGCAGCCTAGGGTCCTCCTACGAGCAGTACTTC
TRBJ1-2 | NA | TRBV7-2 | TRBD1 | CASSLGQGASYGYTF | TGTGCCAGCAGCTTAGGGCAGGGGGCCTCATATGGCTACACCTTC
TRBJ2-5 | NA | TRBV7-3 | TRBD2 | CASSGGTSGFQETQYF | TGTGCCAGCAGCGGAGGGACTAGCGGGTTCCAAGAGACCCAGTACTTC
TRBJ2-7 | NA | TRBV13 | NA | CASSTRGEGRVSYEQYF | TGTGCCAGCTCTACTAGGGGGGAGGGAAGGGTATCCTACGAGCAGTACTTC
TRBJ2-3 | NA | TRBV11-2 | NA | CASSLDLRGSTDTQYF | TGTGCCAGCAGCTTAGATCTAAGAGGTAGCACAGATACGCAGTATTTT
TRBJ2-3 | NA | TRBV6-5 | NA | CASSYWAAGYTDTQYF | TGTGCCAGCAGTTACTGGGCGGCAGGCTACACAGATACGCAGTATTTT
TRBJ2-7 | NA | TRBV25-1 | TRBD1 | CASSARDRVSYEQYF | TGTGCCAGCAGTGCCCGGGACAGGGTATCTTACGAGCAGTACTTC
TRBJ1-3 | NA | TRBV2 | NA | CASRAPTIGNTIYF | TGTGCCAGCAGGGCCCCGACCATCGGAAACACCATATATTTT
TRBJ2-1 | once | TRBV7-3 | TRBD1 | CASSLGQGFYNEQFF | TGTGCCAGCAGCTTGGGACAGGGGTTCTACAATGAGCAGTTCTTC
TRBJ2-3 | once | TRBV11-2 | NA | CASSPQWGTDTQYF | TGTGCCAGCAGCCCGCAATGGGGGACAGATACGCAGTATTTT
TRBJ2-3 | NA | TRBV4-1 | TRBD2 | CASSQRLAESTDTQYF | TGCGCCAGCAGCCAGCGACTAGCGGAGAGCACAGATACGCAGTATTTT
TRBJ1-2 | NA | TRBV28 | NA | CASSLGQTGNYGYTF | TGTGCCAGCAGTTTGGGCCAAACAGGGAACTATGGCTACACCTTC